One sample yielded the 17 T cell receptor beta chains listed below, sequenced in a study of cytomegalovirus exposure and HLA in healthy donors. The protocol was immunoSEQ multiplex PCR, while the TCRdb copy is restricted to in-frame clones and leaves out a portion. The table shows 130,000 to 150,000 clones, with about 91% occurring only once. Source material: PBMCs. Receptor source: a woman aged 18-29 years in good health and CMV-seropositive.

V usage is TRBV28 and J usage is TRBJ1-2; possibly TRBD1 for D (5 bases). V was cut by 1 base and J by 6 bases, with 21 bases left in between. The CDR3 sequence is 17 residues long. The germline V gene has CDR1 MDHEN and CDR2 SYDVKM. The chain's CDR3 is CASSLSSGTGGINGYTF. The CDR3 bases are TGTGCCAGCAGTTTATCCTCCGGGACCGGGGGTATTAATGGCTACACCTTC.

A word on this clone: The same CDR3 also results from other DNA sequences found in this sample. The chain employs TRBV9 and TRBJ2-3; no reliable D call. Germline V gene data show CDR1 as SGDLS and CDR2 as YYNGEE. Trimming removed 4 bases from V and 2 bases from J, with 5 bases in between. The CDR3 runs to 12 residues. DNA of the CDR3: TGTGCCAGCAGCCCAAACACAGATACGCAGTATTTT. Translating gives CASSPNTDTQYF.

The chain joins TRBV27 to TRBJ2-5, with 15 bases matching TRBD2. The CDR3 totals 14 residues. Trimming removed 5 bases from V and 7 bases from J; junction bases left unmatched: 2. Germline lookup yields CDR1 MNHEY and CDR2 SMNVEV (reference sequence). CDR3 amino acids: CASSPGLAGGTQYF. The CDR3 bases are TGTGCCAGCAGTCCGGGACTAGCGGGGGGGACCCAGTACTTC.

V usage is TRBV28 and J usage is TRBJ1-2; 9 positions agree with TRBD1. The V gene end was trimmed by 11 bases and the J gene end by 3 bases; junction bases not matched to a gene: 13. The germline gives CDR1 MDHEN, CDR2 SYDVKM. The CDR3 length is 15 residues. The CDR3: CAGCTGQGQDYGYTF. CDR3 DNA sequence: TGTGCCGGATGTACGGGACAGGGCCAGGACTATGGCTACACCTTC.

CDR3 DNA: TGTGCCAGCAGCCCCCGGACAGGGGAAGAGACCCAGTACTTC. Translation: CASSPRTGEETQYF. The chain carries TRBV13 and TRBJ2-5; 9 bases fit TRBD1. Germline lookup yields CDR1 PRHDT and CDR2 FYEKMQ (reference sequence). The CDR3 spans 14 residues. Germline trimming cut 5 bases from V and 3 bases from J; bases unmatched to any gene: 4. Full variable domain (missing parts from reference TRBV13 and TRBJ2-5): AAGVIQSPRHLIKEKRETATLKCYPIPRHDTVYWYQQGPGQDPQFLISFYEKMQSDKGSIPDRFSAQQFSDYHSELNMSSLELGDSALYFCASSPRTGEETQYFGPGTRLLVL.

The CDR3 bases are TGTGCCAGCAGCGTAGGACAGGGAAATGATTCACCCCTCCACTTT. This codes for CASSVGQGNDSPLHF. This chain uses TRBV9 with TRBJ1-6, with 7 nucleotides matching TRBD1. Germline trimming cut 0 bases from V and 8 bases from J; bases unmatched to any gene: 5. The CDR3 totals 15 residues. The germline gives CDR1 SGDLS, CDR2 YYNGEE. Filled out from reference TRBV9 and TRBJ1-6, the complete variable domain reads DSGVTQTPKHLITATGQRVTLRCSPRSGDLSVYWYQQSLDQGLQFLIQYYNGEERAKGNILERFSAQQFPDLHSELNLSSLELGDSALYFCASSVGQGNDSPLHFGNGTRLTVT.

The CDR3 region is CASSPAGRVRETQYF. The CDR3 region has the DNA TGTGCCAGCAGCCCCGCTGGCAGGGTCCGAGAGACCCAGTACTTC. This chain joins TRBV28 and TRBJ2-5; D might be TRBD1 (5 bases). Trimming left V 6 bases short and J 4 bases short, with 18 bases between. The CDR3 consists of 15 residues. Looked up from germline, CDR1 is MDHEN and CDR2 is SYDVKM.

V usage is TRBV5-5 and J usage is TRBJ1-2, with D perhaps TRBD1 (6 bases). V was pared by 4 bases and J by 4 bases, with 11 bases between. CDR1 and CDR2 (germline): SGHKS, YYEKEE (reference sequence). The CDR3 runs to 13 residues. In nucleotides, the CDR3 is TGTGCCAGCAGCCTAACAGGGAGCTATGGCTACACCTTC. It yields the protein CASSLTGSYGYTF.

The chain is built from TRBV7-8 and TRBJ2-5; D call uncertain. V shed 0 bases and J shed 3 bases, with 5 bases lying between them. The CDR3 is 13 residues long. In germline, CDR1 is SGHVS, CDR2 FQNEAQ. CDR3 loop: CASSLAQEETQYF. CDR3 bases: TGTGCCAGCAGCTTAGCCCAGGAAGAGACCCAGTACTTC. The whole variable domain, remainder taken from reference TRBV7-8 and TRBJ2-5, is GAGVSQSPRYKVAKRGQDVALRCDPISGHVSLFWYQQALGQGPEFLTYFQNEAQLDKSGLPSDRFFAERPEGSVSTLKIQRTQQEDSAVYLCASSLAQEETQYFGPGTRLLVL.

This rearrangement joins TRBV6-5 to TRBJ2-2; D is possibly TRBD1 (6 bases). V lost 6 bases, J lost 3 bases, and 11 bases lay in between. This CDR3 is built from 14 residues. From germline, CDR1 is MNHEY and CDR2 SVGAGI. DNA of the CDR3: TGTGCCAGCAGCCCCGGACAGCACACCGGGGAGCTGTTTTTT. Amino acids: CASSPGQHTGELFF.

The chain carries TRBV15 and TRBJ2-7, with D hard to call. The ends were cut back, 5 bases at V and 4 bases at J, with 12 bases in the middle. The CDR3 totals 13 residues. The germline gives CDR1 LNHNV, CDR2 YYDKDF (reference sequence). The chain's CDR3 is CATSRPHSYEQYF. In nucleotides, the CDR3 is TGTGCCACCAGCCGTCCCCACAGTTACGAGCAGTACTTC.

The V and J genes are TRBV25-1 and TRBJ2-7; 7 nucleotides match TRBD1. The CDR3 length is 12 residues. With 6 bases clipped from V and 3 bases from J, the junction kept 2 bases outside the gene matches. CDR1 and CDR2 (germline): MGHDK, SYGVNS. The CDR3 sequence: CASRDRFYEQYF. In DNA, the CDR3 is TGTGCCAGCAGGGACAGGTTCTACGAGCAGTACTTC.

This clone was seen once. CDR3 coding DNA: TGTGCCAGCAGCCCCATGGGGGGAACCACAGATACGCAGTATTTT. It codes for CASSPMGGTTDTQYF. The V and J genes are TRBV7-9 and TRBJ2-3, with D perhaps matching TRBD2 (6 bases). The ends were cut back, 5 bases at V and 2 bases at J, with 14 bases in the middle. The CDR3 has 15 residues. Germline CDR1 is SEHNR and CDR2 is FQNEAQ (reference sequence).

The chain employs TRBV28 and TRBJ1-2, with unresolved D. This CDR3 comprises 13 residues. Per the germline V gene, CDR1 is MDHEN and CDR2 is SYDVKM. V shed 1 base and J shed 8 bases, with 11 bases lying between them. Here the CDR3 DNA reads TGTGCCAGCAGTTTATATACAGAGAGAGGCTACACCTTC. As protein: CASSLYTERGYTF.

The chain combines TRBV4-3 with TRBJ1-1; 10 bases are shared with TRBD1. Germline CDR1 and CDR2: LGHNA and YSLEER. With V trimmed by 4 bases and J by 3 bases, 5 bases remained unmatched. The CDR3 is 15 residues long. The CDR3 region is CASSPAGQGYTEAFF. The CDR3 nucleotides are TGCGCCAGCAGCCCCGCGGGACAGGGGTACACTGAAGCTTTCTTT.

This clone was seen a handful of times. The chain links TRBV7-3 to TRBJ1-1; D ambiguous. CDR1 is SGHTA, CDR2 FQGTGA, per germline. V lost 5 bases and J lost 1, with 8 bases in between. The CDR3 sequence is 13 residues long. CDR3 nucleotides: TGTGCCAGCAGCACCGGTAGGAACACTGAAGCTTTCTTT. Translated: CASSTGRNTEAFF.

The gene calls are TRBV4-1 and TRBJ1-3; perhaps TRBD1 as D (6 bases). V was cut by 0 bases and J by 3 bases, with 18 bases left in between. Germline values: CDR1 MGHRA, CDR2 YSYEKL. The CDR3 runs 18 residues. In DNA, the CDR3 is TGCGCCAGCAGCCAAGATCCCAGGGGCAGGGCTAGTGGAAACACCATATATTTT. Its protein is CASSQDPRGRASGNTIYF.